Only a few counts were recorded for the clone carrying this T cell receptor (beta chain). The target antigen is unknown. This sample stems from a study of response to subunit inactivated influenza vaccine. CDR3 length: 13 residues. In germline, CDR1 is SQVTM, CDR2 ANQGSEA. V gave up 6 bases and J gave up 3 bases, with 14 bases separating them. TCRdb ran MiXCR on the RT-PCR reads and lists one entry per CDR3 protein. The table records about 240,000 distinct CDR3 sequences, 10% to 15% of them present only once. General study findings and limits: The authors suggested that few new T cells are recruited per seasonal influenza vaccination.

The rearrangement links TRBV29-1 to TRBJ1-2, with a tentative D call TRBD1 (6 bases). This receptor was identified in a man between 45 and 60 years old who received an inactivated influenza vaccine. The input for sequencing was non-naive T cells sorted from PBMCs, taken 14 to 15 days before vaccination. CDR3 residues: CSVNKQGDYGYTF. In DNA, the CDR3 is TGCAGCGTCAACAAACAGGGAGACTATGGCTACACCTTC.